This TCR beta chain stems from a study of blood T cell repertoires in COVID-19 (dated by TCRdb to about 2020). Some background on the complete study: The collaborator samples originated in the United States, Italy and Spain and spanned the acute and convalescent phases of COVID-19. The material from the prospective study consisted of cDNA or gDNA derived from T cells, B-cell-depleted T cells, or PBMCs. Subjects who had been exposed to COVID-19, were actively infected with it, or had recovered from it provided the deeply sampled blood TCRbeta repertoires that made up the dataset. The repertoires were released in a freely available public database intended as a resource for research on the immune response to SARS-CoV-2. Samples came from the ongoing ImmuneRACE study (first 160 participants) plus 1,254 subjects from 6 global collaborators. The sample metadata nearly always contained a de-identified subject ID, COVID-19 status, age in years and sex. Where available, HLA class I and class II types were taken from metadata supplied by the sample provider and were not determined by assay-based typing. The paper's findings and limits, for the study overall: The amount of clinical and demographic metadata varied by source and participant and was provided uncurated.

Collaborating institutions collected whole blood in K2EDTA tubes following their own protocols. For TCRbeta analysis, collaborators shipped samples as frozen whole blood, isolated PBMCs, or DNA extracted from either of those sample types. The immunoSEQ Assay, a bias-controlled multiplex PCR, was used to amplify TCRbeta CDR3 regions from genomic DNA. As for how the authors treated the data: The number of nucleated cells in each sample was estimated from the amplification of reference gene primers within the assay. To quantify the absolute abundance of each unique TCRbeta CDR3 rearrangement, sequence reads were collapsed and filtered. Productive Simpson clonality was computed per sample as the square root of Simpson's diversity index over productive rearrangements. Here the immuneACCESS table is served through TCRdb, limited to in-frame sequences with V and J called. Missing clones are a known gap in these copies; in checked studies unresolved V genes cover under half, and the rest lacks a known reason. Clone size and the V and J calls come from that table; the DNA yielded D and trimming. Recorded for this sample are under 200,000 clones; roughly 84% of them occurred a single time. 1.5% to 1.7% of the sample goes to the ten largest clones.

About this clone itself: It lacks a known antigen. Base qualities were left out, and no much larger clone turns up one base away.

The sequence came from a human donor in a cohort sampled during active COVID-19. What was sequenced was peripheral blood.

The DNA sequence is TGTGCCAGAAGACATTCAGGGGGCGCAGAGACCCAGTACTTC. Its protein product is CARRHSGGAETQYF. The chain was built from TRBV6-6 and TRBJ2-5, with 8 central nucleotides matching TRBD1. The CDR3 goes from the cysteine to the phenylalanine over 14 residues. The entry retains the CDR3 DNA only, 42 bases that are in frame from base 1. At the junction V is shortened by 9 bases and J by 4 bases; bases outside the gene matches: 10. CDR1 MNHNY and CDR2 SVGAGI were looked up in the germline V gene (reference sequence).